This T cell receptor (beta chain) was captured by sequencing in a study of T cells in Graves' hyperthyroidism and ophthalmopathy. Study-level information: Peripheral blood was acquired at first diagnosis, ahead of any therapy whatsoever.

Study-wide results and limits: Model output signaled ophthalmopathy a median 6.5 months ahead of onset. Stable hyperthyroidism was told apart from ophthalmopathy by a model built on 13 V-J features.

Subjects aged 18 to 65 presented with newly diagnosed hyperthyroidism of less than 2 months' duration. Regions amplified from RNA transcripts were the TCR beta CDR3 regions. When the TCR CDR3 underwent first-round RT-PCR, the HTBI primer set was used. TCRdb itself ran the multiplex PCR reads through MiXCR, one entry per CDR3 protein. The sample includes under 450,000 distinct CDR3 sequences, roughly 12% of them seen just once. This clonotype was recorded at least ten times. The antigen remains undetermined. V lost 0 bases and J lost 3, with 9 bases in between. CDR1 and CDR2 (germline): SGHTS, YDEGEE. The CDR3 extends over 14 amino acids.

The rearrangement links TRBV5-8 to TRBJ1-1; no clear D. This sequence was found in a man between 25 and 39 years old with Graves' hyperthyroidism that later progressed to Graves' ophthalmopathy. The sample was blood. The CDR3: CASSLAFSYTEAFF. The CDR3 DNA reads as TGTGCCAGCAGCTTGGCCTTCTCTTACACTGAAGCTTTCTTT. Looking up the rest from reference TRBV5-8 and TRBJ1-1 gives the full variable domain: EAGVTQSPTHLIKTRGQQATLRCSPISGHTSVYWYQQALGLGLQFLLWYDEGEERNRGNFPPRFSGRQFPNYSSELNVNALELEDSALYLCASSLAFSYTEAFFGQGTRLTVV.